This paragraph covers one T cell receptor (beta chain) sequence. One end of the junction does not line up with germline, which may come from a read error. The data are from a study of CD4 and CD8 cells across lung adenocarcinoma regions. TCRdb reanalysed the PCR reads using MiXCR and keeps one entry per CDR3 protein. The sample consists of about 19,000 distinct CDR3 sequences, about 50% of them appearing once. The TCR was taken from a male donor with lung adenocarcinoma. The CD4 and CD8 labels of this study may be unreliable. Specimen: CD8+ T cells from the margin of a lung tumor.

Here the CDR3 DNA reads TGTGCCAGGGGCCCCGGGGGTGGTGCCCAAGAGACTCAGTACTTC. This sequence encodes CARGPGGGAQETQYF. This chain connects TRBV27 to TRBJ2-5; weak D call: TRBD2 (6 bases). The CDR3 loop spans 15 amino acids. From germline, CDR1 is MNHEY and CDR2 SMNVEV (reference sequence).